This T cell receptor (beta chain) derives from a study of shared clonotypes between healthy human individuals. Produced via immunoSEQ multiplex PCR; TCRdb's table is partial and in-frame only. Altogether 400,000 to 600,000 clones are present, around 95% being singletons, with the ten largest covering around 0.066%. Source material: naive CD4+ T cells sorted from blood. The subset is: CD45RA+ positively selected. This clonotype was sampled from a woman younger than 45 in good health.

The CDR3 nucleotides read TGTGCCTGGCAAACGGAGCTGATTGGCGAGCAGTACTTC. Protein: CAWQTELIGEQYF. The chain employs TRBV30 and TRBJ2-7; D is unresolved. Germline V lookup: CDR1 GTSNPN, CDR2 SVGIG (reference sequence). V shed 5 bases and J shed 6 bases, with 17 bases lying between them. The CDR3 extends over 13 amino acids.